This T cell receptor beta chain emerged from a study of T cell clonotyping in hematopoietic cell transplantation. Study as a whole: Recipients' pretransplant samples followed cytoreduction. Study observations and caveats: At the given depth, recipient repertoires were over 97% de novo clonotypes.

Time point: recipient sample about 28 days before transplant, after cytoreduction. CDR1 is SGHRS, CDR2 YFSETQ, per germline. V was shortened by 0 bases and J by 7 bases, with 8 bases between the two germline ends. The CDR3 sequence is 12 residues long. Only in-frame clones appear in the TCRdb table, and some are missing; sequencing was by immunoSEQ multiplex PCR. Of around 24,000 clones detected, more than 65% appear once; the ten largest clones hold approximately 25%. A note on this clone: Its specificity is not known.

The clonotype comes from a woman aged 55-69 years with acute myeloid leukemia. Some clones in this sample may be carry-over from other donors' samples. The sample here was peripheral blood mononuclear cells, taken before stem cell transplant. The V call is TRBV5-1, the J call TRBJ2-7; TRBD1 might be the D (5 bases). This CDR3 is CASSLADREQYF. The CDR3 DNA follows: TGCGCCAGCAGCTTGGCCGACAGAGAGCAGTACTTC.